Following are 5 T cell receptor beta chains from one sample sequenced in a study of cytomegalovirus exposure and HLA in healthy donors. The primer mix had 60 Vbeta and 13 Jbeta primers. Data came from immunoSEQ multiplex PCR; TCRdb stores just in-frame clones and leaves some out. The sample holds about 120,000 clones, roughly 69% seen once. Sequenced material: PBMCs. The receptors were sampled from a woman between 35 and 50 years old in good health and CMV-seropositive.

In its sample, this clone was seen once. The V and J genes are TRBV6-5 and TRBJ1-1; perhaps TRBD1 as D (6 bases). The CDR3 is 16 amino acids. V was trimmed by 3 bases and J by 1 base, leaving 15 bases between them. Germline-derived CDR1 and CDR2 are MNHEY and SVGAGI. The CDR3 sequence is CASSYTVGGQNTEAFF. The CDR3 region has the DNA TGTGCCAGCAGTTATACGGTTGGGGGACAGAACACTGAAGCTTTCTTT.

The chain carries TRBV7-2 and TRBJ2-7; no reliable D call. Looked up from germline, CDR1 is SGHTA and CDR2 is FQGNSA. The length of the CDR3 is 12 residues. Trimming stripped 5 bases from V and 3 bases from J, with 8 bases between. CDR3 DNA sequence: TGTGCCAGCAGCCCCCCAGGCTACGAGCAGTACTTC. As protein: CASSPPGYEQYF.

The V and J genes are TRBV6-5 and TRBJ1-1; D call uncertain. From germline, CDR1 is MNHEY and CDR2 SVGAGI. The CDR3 runs to 14 residues. V was cut by 5 bases and J by 2 bases, with 12 bases left in between. For the CDR3, the DNA is TGTGCCAGCAGTGCAAGTCTCACAAACACTGAAGCTTTCTTT. It encodes CASSASLTNTEAFF.

The gene calls are TRBV5-1 and TRBJ2-7; TRBD1 agrees at 8 bases. With 1 base clipped from V and 3 bases from J, the junction kept 6 bases outside the gene matches. The CDR3 consists of 15 residues. Germline lookup yields CDR1 SGHRS and CDR2 YFSETQ. The CDR3 bases are TGCGCCAGCAGCTTGAACCAGGGGGCCAACTACGAGCAGTACTTC. This gives the protein CASSLNQGANYEQYF.

As regards this clone: Other DNA sequences in the same sample also yield this CDR3. CDR3 DNA sequence: TGTGCCAGCAGGAACGGACGGGGGTACAATGAGCAGTTCTTC. It translates to CASRNGRGYNEQFF. The chain has TRBV27 and TRBJ2-1; TRBD2 is a possible D gene (6 bases). This CDR3 spans 14 amino acids. Trimming left V 6 bases short and J 4 bases short, with 13 bases between. Looked up from germline, CDR1 is MNHEY and CDR2 is SMNVEV (reference sequence).